This T cell receptor (beta chain) was identified in a study of T cells expressing NK-cell markers. The study, taken as a whole, reports: Whether expanded NKG2C+ T cell clones were HCMV-specific remained unclear.

A word on this clonotype: Its cognate antigen is unknown.

TCRdb re-called the 5' RACE reads and gives one entry per CDR3 protein, without DNA. The sample includes around 550,000 distinct CDR3 sequences. The CDR3 contains 13 residues. Germline V CDR1 and CDR2: SGHRS, YFSETQ. Sequenced material: blood T cells: a sorted CD56 or NKG2C T cell subset, CD4+ or CD8+ T cells, or bulk PBMC T cells (not recorded which). V usage is TRBV5-1 and J usage is TRBJ2-3; without DNA, the TCRdb call of TRBD2 cannot be checked. This receptor was taken from a man aged 18 to 30 in good health. The CDR3 here is CASSLVEGPTQYF.